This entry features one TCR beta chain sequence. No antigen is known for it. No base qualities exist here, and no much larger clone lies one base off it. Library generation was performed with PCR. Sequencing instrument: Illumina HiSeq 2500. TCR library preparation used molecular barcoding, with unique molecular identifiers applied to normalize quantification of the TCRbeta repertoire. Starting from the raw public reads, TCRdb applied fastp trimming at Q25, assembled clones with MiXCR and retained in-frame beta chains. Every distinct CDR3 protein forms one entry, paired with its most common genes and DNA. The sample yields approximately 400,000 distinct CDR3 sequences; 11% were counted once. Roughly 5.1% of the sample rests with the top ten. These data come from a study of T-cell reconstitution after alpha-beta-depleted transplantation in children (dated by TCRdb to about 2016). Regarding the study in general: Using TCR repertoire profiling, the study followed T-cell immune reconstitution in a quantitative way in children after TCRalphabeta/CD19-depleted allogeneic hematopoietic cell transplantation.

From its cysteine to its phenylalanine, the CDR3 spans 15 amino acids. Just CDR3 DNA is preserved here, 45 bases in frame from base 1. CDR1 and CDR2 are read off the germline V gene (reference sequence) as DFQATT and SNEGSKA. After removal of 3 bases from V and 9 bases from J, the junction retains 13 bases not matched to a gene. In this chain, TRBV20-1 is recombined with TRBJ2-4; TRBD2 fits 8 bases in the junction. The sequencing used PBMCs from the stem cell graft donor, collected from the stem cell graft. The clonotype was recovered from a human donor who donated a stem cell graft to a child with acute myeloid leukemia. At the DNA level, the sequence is TGCAGTGCTAGTTCAGTTAGCGGGAATTACGGCATTCAGTACTTC. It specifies CSASSVSGNYGIQYF.